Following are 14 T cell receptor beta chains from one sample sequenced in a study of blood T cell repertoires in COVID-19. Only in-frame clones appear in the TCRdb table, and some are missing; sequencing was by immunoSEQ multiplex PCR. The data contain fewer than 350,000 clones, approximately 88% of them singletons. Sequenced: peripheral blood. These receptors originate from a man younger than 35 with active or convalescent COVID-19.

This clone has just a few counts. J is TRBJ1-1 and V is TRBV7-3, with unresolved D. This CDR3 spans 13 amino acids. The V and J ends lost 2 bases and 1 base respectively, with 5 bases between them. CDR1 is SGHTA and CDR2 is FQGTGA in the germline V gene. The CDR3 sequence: CASSLYRNTEAFF. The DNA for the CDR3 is TGTGCCAGCAGCTTATACAGGAACACTGAAGCTTTCTTT.

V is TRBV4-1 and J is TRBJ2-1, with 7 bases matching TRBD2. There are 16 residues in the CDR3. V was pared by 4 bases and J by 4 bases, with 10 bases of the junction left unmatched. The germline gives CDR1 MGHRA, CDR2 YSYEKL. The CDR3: CASSRHWDSGYNEQFF. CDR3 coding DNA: TGCGCCAGCAGCCGACACTGGGATAGCGGGTACAATGAGCAGTTCTTC.

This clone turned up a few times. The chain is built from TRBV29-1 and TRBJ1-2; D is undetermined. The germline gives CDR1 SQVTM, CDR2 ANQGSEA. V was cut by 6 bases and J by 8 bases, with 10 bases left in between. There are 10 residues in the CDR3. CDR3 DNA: TGCAGCGTGGCCGAGGGCGGCTACACCTTC. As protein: CSVAEGGYTF.

CDR3 in amino acids: CASSVETGTGDYNEQFF. CDR3 bases: TGTGCCAGCAGCGTAGAAACCGGGACAGGGGATTACAATGAGCAGTTCTTC. The chain uses TRBV9 and TRBJ2-1; 10 bases are shared with TRBD1. Per the germline V gene, CDR1 is SGDLS and CDR2 is YYNGEE. The trim removed 0 bases at V and 4 bases at J, leaving 7 bases unmatched. The CDR3 totals 17 residues.

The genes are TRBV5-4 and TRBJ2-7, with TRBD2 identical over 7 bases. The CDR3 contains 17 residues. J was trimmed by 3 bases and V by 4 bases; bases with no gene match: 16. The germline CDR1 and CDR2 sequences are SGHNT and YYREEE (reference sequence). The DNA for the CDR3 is TGTGCCAGCAGCATCATACCGATGATGGGCGGGGGCTACGAGCAGTACTTC. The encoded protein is CASSIIPMMGGGYEQYF.

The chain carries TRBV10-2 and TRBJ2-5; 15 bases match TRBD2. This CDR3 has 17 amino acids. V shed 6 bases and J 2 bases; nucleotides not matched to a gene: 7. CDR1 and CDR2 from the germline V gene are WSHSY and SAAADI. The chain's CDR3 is CASSRTSGGAGQETQYF. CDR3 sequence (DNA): TGCGCCAGCAGCAGGACTAGCGGGGGGGCTGGTCAAGAGACCCAGTACTTC.

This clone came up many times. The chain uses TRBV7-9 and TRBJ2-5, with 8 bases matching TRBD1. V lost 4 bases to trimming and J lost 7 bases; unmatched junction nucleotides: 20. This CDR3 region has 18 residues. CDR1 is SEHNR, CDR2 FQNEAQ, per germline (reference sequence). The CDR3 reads CASSSPELLRPGTGTQYF. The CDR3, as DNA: TGTGCCAGCAGCTCCCCCGAACTCCTTCGTCCCGGGACAGGGACCCAGTACTTC.

CDR3 protein: CASSDPSGGSILLPTDTQYF. The CDR3 region has the DNA TGTGCCAGCAGCGACCCTAGCGGGGGGTCAATCTTATTACCCACAGATACGCAGTATTTT. This chain uses TRBV9 with TRBJ2-3, with TRBD2 matching over 11 bases. Looked up from germline, CDR1 is SGDLS and CDR2 is YYNGEE. The CDR3 is made up of 20 amino acids. Trimming at V came to 3 bases and at J to 2 bases, leaving 17 bases not matched to a gene.

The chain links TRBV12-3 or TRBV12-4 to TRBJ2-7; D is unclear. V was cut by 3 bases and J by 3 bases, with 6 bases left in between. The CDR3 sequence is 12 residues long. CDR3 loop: CASSFDFYEQYF. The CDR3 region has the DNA TGTGCCAGCAGTTTCGACTTCTACGAGCAGTACTTC.

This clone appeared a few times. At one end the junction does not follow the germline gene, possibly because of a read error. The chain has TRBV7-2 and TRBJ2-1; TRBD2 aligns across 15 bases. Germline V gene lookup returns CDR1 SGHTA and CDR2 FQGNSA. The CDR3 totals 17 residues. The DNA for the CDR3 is TGTGCCAGCAGCACCAAGGGACTAGCGGGGGGCTTCCATGAGCCGTTCTTC. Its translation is CASSTKGLAGGFHEPFF.

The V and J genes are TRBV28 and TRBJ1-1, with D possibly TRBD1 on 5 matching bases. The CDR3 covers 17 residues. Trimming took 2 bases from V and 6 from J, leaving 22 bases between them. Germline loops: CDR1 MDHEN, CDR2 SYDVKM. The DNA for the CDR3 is TGTGCCAGCAGTTTAGCTGGGTTGGGGAGGGGCGAGGCTGAAGCTTTCTTT. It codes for CASSLAGLGRGEAEAFF.

This CDR3 reads CASSHGQTLNTEAFF. The CDR3 DNA is TGCGCCAGCAGCCATGGGCAAACTTTGAACACTGAAGCTTTCTTT. The chain links TRBV4-1 to TRBJ1-1; D not certain. The CDR3 is 15 residues long. Germline lookup yields CDR1 MGHRA and CDR2 YSYEKL. V was clipped by 3 bases and J by 0 bases, with 11 bases between them.

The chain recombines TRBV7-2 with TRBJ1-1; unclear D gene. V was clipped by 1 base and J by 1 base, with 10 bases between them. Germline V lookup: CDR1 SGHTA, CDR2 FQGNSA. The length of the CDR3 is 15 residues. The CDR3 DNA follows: TGTGCCAGCAGCTTAGGCGGACTCCCGAACACTGAAGCTTTCTTT. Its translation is CASSLGGLPNTEAFF.

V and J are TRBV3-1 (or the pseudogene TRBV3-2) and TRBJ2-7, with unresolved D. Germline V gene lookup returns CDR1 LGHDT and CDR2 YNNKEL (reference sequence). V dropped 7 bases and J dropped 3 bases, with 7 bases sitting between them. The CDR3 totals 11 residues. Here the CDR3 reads CASTLGYEQYF. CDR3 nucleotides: TGTGCCAGCACCCTCGGCTACGAGCAGTACTTC.